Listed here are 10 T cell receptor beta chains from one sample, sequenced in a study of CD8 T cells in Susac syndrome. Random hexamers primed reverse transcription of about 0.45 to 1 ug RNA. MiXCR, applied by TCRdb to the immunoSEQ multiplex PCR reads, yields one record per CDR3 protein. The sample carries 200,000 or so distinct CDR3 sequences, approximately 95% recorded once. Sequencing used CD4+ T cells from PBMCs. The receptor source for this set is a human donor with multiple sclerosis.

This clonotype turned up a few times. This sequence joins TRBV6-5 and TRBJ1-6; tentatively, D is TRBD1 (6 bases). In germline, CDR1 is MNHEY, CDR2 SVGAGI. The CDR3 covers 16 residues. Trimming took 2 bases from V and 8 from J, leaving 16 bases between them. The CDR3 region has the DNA TGTGCCAGCAGTTACCCCCCGGGGCAGGGGTATTCACCCCTCCACTTT. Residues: CASSYPPGQGYSPLHF.

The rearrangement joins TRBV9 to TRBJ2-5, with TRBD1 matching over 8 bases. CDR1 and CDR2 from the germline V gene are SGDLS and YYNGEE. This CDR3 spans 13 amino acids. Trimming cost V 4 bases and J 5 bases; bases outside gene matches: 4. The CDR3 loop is CASSPRDRETQYF. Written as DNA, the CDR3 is TGTGCCAGCAGCCCTCGGGACAGGGAGACCCAGTACTTC.

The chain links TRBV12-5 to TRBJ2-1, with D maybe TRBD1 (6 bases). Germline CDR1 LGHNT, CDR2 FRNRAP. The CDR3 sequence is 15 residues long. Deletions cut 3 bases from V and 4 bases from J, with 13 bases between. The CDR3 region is CASGFPPGAYNEQFF. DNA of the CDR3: TGTGCTAGTGGTTTCCCCCCAGGGGCGTACAATGAGCAGTTCTTC. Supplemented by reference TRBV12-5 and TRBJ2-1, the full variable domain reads DARVTQTPRHKVTEMGQEVTMRCQPILGHNTVFWYRQTMMQGLELLAYFRNRAPLDDSGMPKDRFSAEMPDATLATLKIQPSEPRDSAVYFCASGFPPGAYNEQFFGPGTRLTVL.

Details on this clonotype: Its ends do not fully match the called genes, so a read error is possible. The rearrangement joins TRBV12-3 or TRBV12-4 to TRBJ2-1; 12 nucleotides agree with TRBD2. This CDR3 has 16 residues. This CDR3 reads CASSSPTSGGRNKQFF. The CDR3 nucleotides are TGTGCCAGCAGTTCCCCGACTAGCGGGGGCCGCAATAAGCAGTTCTTC.

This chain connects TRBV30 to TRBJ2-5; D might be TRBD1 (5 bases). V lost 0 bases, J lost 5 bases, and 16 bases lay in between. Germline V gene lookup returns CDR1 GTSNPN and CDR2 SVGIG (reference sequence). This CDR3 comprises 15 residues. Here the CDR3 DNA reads TGTGCCTGGAGTGTACAGCCAGGGCCTGGGGAGACCCAGTACTTC. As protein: CAWSVQPGPGETQYF.

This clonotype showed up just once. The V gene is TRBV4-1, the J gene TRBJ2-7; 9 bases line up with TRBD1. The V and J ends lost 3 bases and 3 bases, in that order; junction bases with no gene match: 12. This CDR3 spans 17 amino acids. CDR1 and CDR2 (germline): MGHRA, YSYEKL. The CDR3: CASSHLVSRDRDYEQYF. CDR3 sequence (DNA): TGCGCCAGCAGCCACCTGGTTTCCCGGGACAGGGACTACGAGCAGTACTTC.

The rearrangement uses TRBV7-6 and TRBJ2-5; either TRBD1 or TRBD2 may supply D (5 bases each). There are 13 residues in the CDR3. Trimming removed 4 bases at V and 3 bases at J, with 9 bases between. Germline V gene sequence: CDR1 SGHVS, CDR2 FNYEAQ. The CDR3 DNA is TGTGCCAGCAGCTCAAGGGGAGAAGAGACCCAGTACTTC. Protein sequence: CASSSRGEETQYF. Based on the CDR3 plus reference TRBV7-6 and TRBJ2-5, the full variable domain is GAGVSQSPRYKVTKRGQDVALRCDPISGHVSLYWYRQALGQGPEFLTYFNYEAQQDKSGLPNDRFSAERPEGSISTLTIQRTEQRDSAMYRCASSSRGEETQYFGPGTRLLVL.

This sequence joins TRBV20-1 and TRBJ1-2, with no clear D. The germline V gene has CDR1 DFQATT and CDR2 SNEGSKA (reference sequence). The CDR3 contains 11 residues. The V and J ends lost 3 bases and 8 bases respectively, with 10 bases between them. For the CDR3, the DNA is TGCAGTGCTAGTTTGGACGGAGGCTACACCTTC. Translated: CSASLDGGYTF.

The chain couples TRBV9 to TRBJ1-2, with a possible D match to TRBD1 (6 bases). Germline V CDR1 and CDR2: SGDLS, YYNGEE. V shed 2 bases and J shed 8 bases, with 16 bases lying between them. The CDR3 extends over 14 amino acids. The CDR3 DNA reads TGTGCCAGCAGCGTTGATGGACAGACTCCGGGCTACACCTTC. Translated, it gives CASSVDGQTPGYTF.

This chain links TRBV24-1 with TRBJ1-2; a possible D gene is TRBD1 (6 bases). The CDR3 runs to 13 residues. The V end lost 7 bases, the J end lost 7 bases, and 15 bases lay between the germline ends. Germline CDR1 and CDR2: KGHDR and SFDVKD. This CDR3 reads CATSTTTGRGYTF. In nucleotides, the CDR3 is TGTGCCACCAGCACTACGACAGGACGTGGCTACACCTTC.